This is a list of T cell receptor beta chains from one sample in a study of T cell repertoires in cytomegalovirus infection. TCRdb analysed the reads with MiXCR anew, one entry per CDR3 protein. The sample contains approximately 500,000 distinct CDR3 sequences, about 26% of which appear only once. The sample comprised PBMCs. The receptor set was obtained from a human donor in good health (CMV status not recorded). Some clones in this sample may be carry-over from other donors' samples. Both conserved end residues are part of each CDR3. The D gene is left open where the match is weak. The size field is filled for only some rows; it gives once, few, many or a size class.

cdr3_nt cdr3_aa clone_size d_call j_call cdr3_length v_call
TGTGCCTCTGGACAGGGGTGGGCAGATACGCAGTATTTT CASGQGWADTQYF NA TRBD1 TRBJ2-3 13 TRBV2
TGTGCCAGCAGTCCCCTAGGGGGGATATATGGCTACACCTTC CASSPLGGIYGYTF NA NA TRBJ1-2 14 TRBV27
TGTGCCAGCAGCCTCCGGGGCGGGAGTAGGGATACGCAGTATTTT CASSLRGGSRDTQYF NA TRBD2 TRBJ2-3 15 TRBV7-9
TGTGCCAGCAGCCCCAGGACTAGTTTCTCCCCCTACCGTAACAATGAGCAGTTCTTC CASSPRTSFSPYRNNEQFF few TRBD2 TRBJ2-1 19 TRBV7-9
TGTGCCAGCTCACCAGGACTAGCGGGAGGCTACCAAGAGACCCAGTACTTC CASSPGLAGGYQETQYF NA TRBD2 TRBJ2-5 17 TRBV18
TGTGCCAGCAGTTTAGCGGGACAGTCGAATTCACCCCTCCACTTT CASSLAGQSNSPLHF NA TRBD1 TRBJ1-6 15 TRBV12-3/TRBV12-4
TGTGCCAGCGAGGGTCTTGCGACTGAAGCTTTCTTT CASEGLATEAFF few NA TRBJ1-1 12 TRBV12-3/TRBV12-4
TGTGCCAGCATCGAATTCGACAGGGGGGCCGGGGAGCTGTTTTTT CASIEFDRGAGELFF few TRBD1 TRBJ2-2 15 TRBV7-4
TGTGCCAGCAGCCCCCTGAGGGGTGATGGCTACACCTTC CASSPLRGDGYTF many NA TRBJ1-2 13 TRBV7-2
TGTGCCAGCAGCTTAATCGAGCTAGCGGGGACTACAGATACGCAGTATTTT CASSLIELAGTTDTQYF NA TRBD2 TRBJ2-3 17 TRBV7-2
TGTGCCAGCAACCTCCAGTGGGGGGACGGCACTGAAGCTTTCTTT CASNLQWGDGTEAFF few NA TRBJ1-1 15 TRBV7-2
TGTGCCAGCAGCCCAATAGCGGGAGGGGGCACAGATACGCAGTATTTT CASSPIAGGGTDTQYF few TRBD2 TRBJ2-3 16 TRBV7-9
TGTGCCAGCTCACCACCATCCGTGAGTGAGCAGTTCTTC CASSPPSVSEQFF once NA TRBJ2-1 13 TRBV18
TGTGCCAGCAGCTTAGCGGGGTCGCGGAGGAGGGAAAAACTGTTTTTT CASSLAGSRRREKLFF NA NA TRBJ1-4 16 TRBV7-9
TGTGCCACCAGTGCCTCGGACGGGGAGAATGAAAAACTGTTTTTT CATSASDGENEKLFF few NA TRBJ1-4 15 TRBV24-1
TGTGCCAGCAGCAGGAGGGAGCTGAAGAGAACCCAGTACTTC CASSRRELKRTQYF few NA TRBJ2-5 14 TRBV7-6
TGTGCCAGCAGCTCCCGGGGCTCTTATTATGAGCAGTTCTTC CASSSRGSYYEQFF few NA TRBJ2-1 14 TRBV7-2
TGCGCCAGCAGCCCGACTAGATACTACAATGAGCAGTTCTTC CASSPTRYYNEQFF NA NA TRBJ2-1 14 TRBV4-1
TGTGCCAGCTCACCTCCGCCTGGGGGGGAGCAGTACTTC CASSPPPGGEQYF NA NA TRBJ2-7 13 TRBV18
TGTGCCAGCAGCTCTAGCCTAGGGCACACAGATACGCAGTATTTT CASSSSLGHTDTQYF NA NA TRBJ2-3 15 TRBV7-2